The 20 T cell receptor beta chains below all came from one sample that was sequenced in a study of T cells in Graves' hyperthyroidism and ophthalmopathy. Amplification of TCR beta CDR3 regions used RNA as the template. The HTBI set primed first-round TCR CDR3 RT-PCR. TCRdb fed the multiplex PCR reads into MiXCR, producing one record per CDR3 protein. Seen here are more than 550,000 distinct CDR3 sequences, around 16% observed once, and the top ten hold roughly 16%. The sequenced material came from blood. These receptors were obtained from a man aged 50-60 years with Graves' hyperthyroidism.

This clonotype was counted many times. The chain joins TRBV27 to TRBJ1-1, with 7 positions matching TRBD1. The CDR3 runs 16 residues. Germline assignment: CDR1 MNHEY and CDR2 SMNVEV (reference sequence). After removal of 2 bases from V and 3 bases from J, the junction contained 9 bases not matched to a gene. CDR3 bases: TGTGCCAGCAGTTTACTAACCTTACAGGGGCACACTGAAGCTTTCTTT. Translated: CASSLLTLQGHTEAFF.

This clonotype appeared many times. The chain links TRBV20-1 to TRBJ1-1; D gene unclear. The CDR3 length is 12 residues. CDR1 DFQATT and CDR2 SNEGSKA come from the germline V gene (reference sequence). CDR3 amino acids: CRATAADIQGFF. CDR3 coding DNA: TGCAGGGCGACGGCTGCAGACATTCAAGGTTTCTTT.

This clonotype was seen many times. The CDR3: CASSLYESETQYF. The DNA for the CDR3 is TGTGCCAGCAGCCTTTACGAGTCGGAGACCCAGTACTTC. The J gene is TRBJ2-5, the V gene TRBV2; D unresolved. CDR1 is SNHLY and CDR2 is FYNNEI in the germline V gene. Trimming left V 6 bases short and J 5 bases short, with 13 bases between. There are 13 residues in the CDR3.

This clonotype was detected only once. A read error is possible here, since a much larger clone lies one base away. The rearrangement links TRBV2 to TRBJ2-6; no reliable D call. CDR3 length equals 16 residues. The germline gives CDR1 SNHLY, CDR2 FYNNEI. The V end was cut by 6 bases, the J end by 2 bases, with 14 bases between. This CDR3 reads CASSLSWAAGANVLTF. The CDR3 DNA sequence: TGTGCCAGCAGCTTAAGCTGGGCAGCTGGGGCCAACGTCCTGACTTTC.

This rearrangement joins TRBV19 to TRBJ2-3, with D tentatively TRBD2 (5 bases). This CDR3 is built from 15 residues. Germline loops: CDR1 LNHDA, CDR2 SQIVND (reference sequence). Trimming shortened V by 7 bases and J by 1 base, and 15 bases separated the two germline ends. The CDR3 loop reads CASTRTGYGTDTQYF. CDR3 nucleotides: TGTGCCAGTACCCGCACGGGGTACGGCACAGATACGCAGTATTTT.

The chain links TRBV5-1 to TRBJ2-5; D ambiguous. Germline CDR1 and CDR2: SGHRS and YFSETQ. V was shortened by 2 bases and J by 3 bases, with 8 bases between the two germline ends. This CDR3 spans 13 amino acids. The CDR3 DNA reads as TGCGCCAGCAGCTTCCAGCTTGAAGAGACCCAGTACTTC. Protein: CASSFQLEETQYF.

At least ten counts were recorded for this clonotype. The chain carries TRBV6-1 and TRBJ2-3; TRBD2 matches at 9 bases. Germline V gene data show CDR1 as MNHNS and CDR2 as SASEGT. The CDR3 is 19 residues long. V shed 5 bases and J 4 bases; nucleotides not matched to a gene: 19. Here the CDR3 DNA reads TGTGCCAGCAGTTACGACCATAGATTGGCGGGAGGGCCCGCAGATACGCAGTATTTT. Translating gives CASSYDHRLAGGPADTQYF.

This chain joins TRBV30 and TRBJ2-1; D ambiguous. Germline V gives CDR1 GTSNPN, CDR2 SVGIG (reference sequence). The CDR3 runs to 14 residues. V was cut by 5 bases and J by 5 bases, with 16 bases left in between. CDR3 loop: CAWGWIQRNNEQFF. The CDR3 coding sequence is TGTGCCTGGGGATGGATACAGCGAAACAATGAGCAGTTCTTC.

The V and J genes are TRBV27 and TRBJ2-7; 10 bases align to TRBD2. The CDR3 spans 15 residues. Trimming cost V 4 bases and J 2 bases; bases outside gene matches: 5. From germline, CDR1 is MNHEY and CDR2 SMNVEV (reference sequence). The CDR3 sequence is CASSWGAGGAYEQYF. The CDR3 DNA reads TGTGCCAGCAGTTGGGGAGCGGGAGGGGCCTACGAGCAGTACTTC.

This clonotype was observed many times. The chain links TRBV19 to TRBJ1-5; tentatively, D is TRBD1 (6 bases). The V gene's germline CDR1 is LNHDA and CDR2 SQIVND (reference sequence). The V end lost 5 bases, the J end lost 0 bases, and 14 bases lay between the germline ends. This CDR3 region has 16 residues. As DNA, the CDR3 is TGTGCCAGTAGTCGTTCAGGGGCAAATAGCAATCAGCCCCAGCATTTT. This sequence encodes CASSRSGANSNQPQHF. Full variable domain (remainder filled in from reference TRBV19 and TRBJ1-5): DGGITQSPKYLFRKEGQNVTLSCEQNLNHDAMYWYRQDPGQGLRLIYYSQIVNDFQKGDIAEGYSVSREKKESFPLTVTSAQKNPTAFYLCASSRSGANSNQPQHFGDGTRLSIL.

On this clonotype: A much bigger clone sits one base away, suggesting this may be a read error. The CDR3 loop is CATSLASGTGGVTGELFF. The CDR3, as DNA: TGTGCCACCAGCTTAGCCTCCGGGACAGGTGGTGTCACCGGGGAGCTGTTTTTT. This rearrangement joins TRBV7-9 to TRBJ2-2, with TRBD1 identical over 8 bases. This CDR3 region has 18 residues. Germline loops: CDR1 SEHNR, CDR2 FQNEAQ (reference sequence).

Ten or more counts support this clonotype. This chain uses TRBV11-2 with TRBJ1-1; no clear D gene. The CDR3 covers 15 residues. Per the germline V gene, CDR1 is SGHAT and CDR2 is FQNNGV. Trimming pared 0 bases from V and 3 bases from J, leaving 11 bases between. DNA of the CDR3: TGTGCCAGCAGCTTAGATCCGGGAAATGACACTGAAGCTTTCTTT. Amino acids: CASSLDPGNDTEAFF. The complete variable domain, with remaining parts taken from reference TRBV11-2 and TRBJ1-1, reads EAGVAQSPRYKIIEKRQSVAFWCNPISGHATLYWYQQILGQGPKLLIQFQNNGVVDDSQLPKDRFSAERLKGVDSTLKIQPAKLEDSAVYLCASSLDPGNDTEAFFGQGTRLTVV.

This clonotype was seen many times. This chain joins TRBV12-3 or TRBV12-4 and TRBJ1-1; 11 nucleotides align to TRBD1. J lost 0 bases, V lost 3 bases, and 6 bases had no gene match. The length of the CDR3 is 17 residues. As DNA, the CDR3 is TGTGCCAGCAGTTTGGGGACAGGGGGAAACCTGAACACTGAAGCTTTCTTT. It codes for CASSLGTGGNLNTEAFF.

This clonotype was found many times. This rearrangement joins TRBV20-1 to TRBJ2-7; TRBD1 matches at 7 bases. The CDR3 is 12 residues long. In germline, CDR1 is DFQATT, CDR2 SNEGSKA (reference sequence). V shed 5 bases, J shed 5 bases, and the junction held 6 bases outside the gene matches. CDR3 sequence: CSAPGQADEQYF. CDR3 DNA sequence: TGCAGTGCTCCTGGACAGGCCGACGAGCAGTACTTC.

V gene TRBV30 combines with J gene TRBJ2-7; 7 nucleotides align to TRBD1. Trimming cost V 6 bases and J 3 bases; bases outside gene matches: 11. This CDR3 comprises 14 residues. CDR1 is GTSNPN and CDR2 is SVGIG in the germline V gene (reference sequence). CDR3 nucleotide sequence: TGTGCCTGTAGGGCAGGGGGTCCGATCTACGAGCAGTACTTC. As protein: CACRAGGPIYEQYF. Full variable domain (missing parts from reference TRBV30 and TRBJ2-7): SQTIHQWPATLVQPVGSPLSLECTVEGTSNPNLYWYRQAAGRGLQLLFYSVGIGQISSEVPQNLSASRPQDRQFILSSKKLLLSDSGFYLCACRAGGPIYEQYFGPGTRLTVT.

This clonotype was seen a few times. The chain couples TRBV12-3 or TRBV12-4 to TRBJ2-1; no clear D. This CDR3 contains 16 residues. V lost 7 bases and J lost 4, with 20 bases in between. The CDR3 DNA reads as TGTGCCAGCACCCCCACTCGAGCGATGAGTTACAATGAGCAGTTCTTC. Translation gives CASTPTRAMSYNEQFF.

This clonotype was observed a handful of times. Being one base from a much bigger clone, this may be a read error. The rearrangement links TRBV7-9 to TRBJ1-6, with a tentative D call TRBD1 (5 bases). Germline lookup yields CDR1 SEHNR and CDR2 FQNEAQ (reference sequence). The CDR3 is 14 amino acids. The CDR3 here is CASSFAGPSVPLQF. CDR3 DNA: TGTGCCAGCAGCTTCGCGGGACCTTCCGTACCCCTCCAGTTT.

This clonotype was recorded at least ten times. CDR3 DNA: TGTGCCACCCCGGTTGGCGGCAACAATGAGCAGTTCTTC. Protein sequence: CATPVGGNNEQFF. J is TRBJ2-1 and V is TRBV2; no clear D gene. The CDR3 is 13 amino acids. The V end was cut by 10 bases, the J end by 5 bases, with 15 bases between. Germline CDR1 is SNHLY and CDR2 is FYNNEI. Based on the CDR3 plus reference TRBV2 and TRBJ2-1, the full variable domain is EPEVTQTPSHQVTQMGQEVILRCVPISNHLYFYWYRQILGQKVEFLVSFYNNEISEKSEIFDDQFSVERPDGSNFTLKIRSTKLEDSAMYFCATPVGGNNEQFFGPGTRLTVL.

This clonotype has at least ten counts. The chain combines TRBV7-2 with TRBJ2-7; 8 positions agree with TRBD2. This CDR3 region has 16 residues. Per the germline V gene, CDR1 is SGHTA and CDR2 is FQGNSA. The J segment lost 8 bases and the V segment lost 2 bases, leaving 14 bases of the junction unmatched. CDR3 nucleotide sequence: TGTGCCAGCAGCTTAAAGGCGGCGGGAGGATCTATAAAGCAGTACTTC. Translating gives CASSLKAAGGSIKQYF.

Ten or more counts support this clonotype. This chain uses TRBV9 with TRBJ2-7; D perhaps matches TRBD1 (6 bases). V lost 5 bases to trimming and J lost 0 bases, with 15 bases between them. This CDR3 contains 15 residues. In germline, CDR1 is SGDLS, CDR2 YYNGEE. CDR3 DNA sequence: TGTGCCAGCAGTCCTCAGGGGAAACCCTCCTACGAGCAGTACTTC. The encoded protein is CASSPQGKPSYEQYF.